This TCR beta chain was sequenced during a study of tumor and adjacent non-tumor tissue in lung cancer (dated by TCRdb to the late 2010s). General notes on the study: The cohort included around twelve adenocarcinoma, 2 squamous cell carcinoma and 1 small cell lung cancer patients. Ages among the 15 or so patients ranged from about 31 to 76 years, there were 10 men and 5 women, and disease was at TNM stage I to III. A total of some 130,000,000 productive TCRbeta reads were generated by sequencing, corresponding to an average of about 4.2 million reads per sample. The study compared bulk TCRbeta repertoires between lung tumor tissue and matched distant non-tumor lung tissue from 15 lung cancer patients. A few dozen paired specimens, one tumor and one normal lung sample per patient, were profiled by TCRbeta CDR3 sequencing.

The CDR3 has 14 amino acids, counting the end cysteine and phenylalanine. Only the CDR3 DNA is retained, 42 bases long and in frame from the first base. CDR1 and CDR2 are drawn from the germline V gene: MNHEY, SVGEGT. The V and J ends are trimmed by 0 bases and 5 bases, leaving 10 bases between them. RNA was isolated from bulk unsorted tissue, and RNA quality was assessed with a NanoDrop ND-1000 and an Agilent 2100. Distant non-tumor tissue taken more than 3 cm from the tumor edge was used as the normal lung sample. The donors were newly diagnosed lung cancer patients admitted for thoracic surgery in China from August to November 2014 who had not received prior chemotherapy. Patients who had received previous radiotherapy or chemotherapy, or who had another concurrent cancer, were excluded from the study. Surgical tissue pieces of about 1-2.1 cm3 were preserved in RNAlater solution and stored at -80 °C until use.

Concerning this clonotype itself: The specificity of this receptor is unknown. Just one base apart from a much larger clone, this may be a read error.

The library was generated by multiplex PCR. Sequenced on an Illumina HiSeq 2500. TCRbeta libraries were constructed through three rounds of nested PCR with primers (Table S4) according to protocols modified from ARM-PCR. Before sequencing, PCR products of 200-500 bp were cut from the gel and purified using the QIAquick gel extraction kit. Per the authors' processing: Trimmomatic was used to clean the reads, FLASH merged the cleaned reads into complete CDR3 sequences, and MiTCR assigned the sequences to V(D)J germline segments. VDJtools was used to compute clonal diversity as the inverse Simpson's index. Productive reads were defined as in-frame sequences without a premature stop codon. TCRdb applied fastp at Q25 and MiXCR to the public reads, then kept only in-frame beta chains. Rows are combined by CDR3 protein, so each entry shows the most common genes and DNA. The V and J calls here are based on TCRdb, not the publication. This sample is represented by around 100,000 distinct CDR3 sequences; roughly 60% of them were singletons. The ten biggest clones cover approximately 19% of the sample.

General findings and caveats noted by the study authors: The top 100 clones made up a significantly larger cumulative share of the repertoire in normal lung than in tumor tissue. The methods do not name the sequencing platform or mention unique molecular identifiers. Only roughly 16 patients were included in the cohort, and the need for larger samples and more detailed clinical data was noted by the authors. TCR diversity was significantly higher in younger patients, and greater tumor TCR diversity was associated with shorter overall survival and shorter disease-free survival. Peripheral blood was not sequenced, so blood TCRbeta repertoires in these lung cancer patients were not examined. Tumor tissue showed significantly higher TCR diversity (inverse Simpson) than normal lung tissue, at about 410 vs 180 (P = 0.0075, Mann-Whitney U test).

The source of this sequence is a man aged 25 to 45 with non-small cell lung cancer. The rearrangement combines TRBV6-2 or TRBV6-3 with TRBJ2-5; no D gene can be assigned with confidence. What was sequenced was distant non-tumor lung tissue. The nucleotide sequence is TGTGCCAGCAGTTACTCAGGGTGGTTGGAGACCCAGTACTTC. This encodes CASSYSGWLETQYF.